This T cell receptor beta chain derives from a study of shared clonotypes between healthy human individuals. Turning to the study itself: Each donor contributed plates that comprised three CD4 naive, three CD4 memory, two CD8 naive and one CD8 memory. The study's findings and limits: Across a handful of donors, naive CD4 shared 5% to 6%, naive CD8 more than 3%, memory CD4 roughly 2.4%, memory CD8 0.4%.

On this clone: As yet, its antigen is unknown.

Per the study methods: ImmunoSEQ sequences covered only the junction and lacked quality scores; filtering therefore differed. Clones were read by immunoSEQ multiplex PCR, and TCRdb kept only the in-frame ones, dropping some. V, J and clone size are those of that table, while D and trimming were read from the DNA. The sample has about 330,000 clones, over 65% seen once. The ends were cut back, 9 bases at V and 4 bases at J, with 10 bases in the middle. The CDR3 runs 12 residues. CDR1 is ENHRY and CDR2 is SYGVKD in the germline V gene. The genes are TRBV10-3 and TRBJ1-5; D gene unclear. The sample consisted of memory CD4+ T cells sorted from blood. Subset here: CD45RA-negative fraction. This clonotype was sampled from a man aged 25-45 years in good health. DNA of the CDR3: TGTGCCATGGGGTCGTTTAATCAGCCCCAGCATTTT. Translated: CAMGSFNQPQHF.